This record looks at one TCR beta chain sequence and its context. When sampled, the donors appeared nominally healthy, though they likely had unrecorded immune exposures. These data originate in a study of cytomegalovirus exposure and HLA in healthy donors. Looking at the study overall: The roughly 120 million unique TCR beta sequences, from around 200 million T cells, were found by an earlier analysis. Among the roughly 430 genotyped donors, over 70% were placed in the Caucasian-associated ancestry cluster.

Primers included in the PCR were 60 Vbeta and 13 Jbeta primers. TCRdb's copy holds only in-frame clones and misses some; the assay was immunoSEQ multiplex PCR. The sample records 150,000 to 200,000 clones, around nine tenths being singletons. The sequence derives from a woman in her twenties or thirties in good health and CMV-seronegative. Sequences were obtained from PBMCs.

The CDR3 reads CASSEQAYTEAFF. Here the CDR3 DNA reads TGTGCCAGCAGTGAACAGGCTTACACTGAAGCTTTCTTT. This chain links TRBV6-5 with TRBJ1-1; D is perhaps TRBD1 (5 bases). The CDR3 has 13 residues. CDR1 and CDR2 from the germline V gene are MNHEY and SVGAGI. Trimming removed 5 bases at V and 3 bases at J, with 10 bases between.